Listed below are T cell receptor beta chains from one sample, sequenced in a study of T-cell reconstitution after alpha-beta-depleted transplantation in children. From the PCR reads, TCRdb called clonotypes with MiXCR, one entry per CDR3 protein. The sample includes 45,000 or so distinct CDR3 sequences, around 50% of them seen just once. The source was peripheral blood, collected before TCRalphabeta/CD19-depleted stem cell transplant. Receptors originate from a boy less than two years old with SCID, due to receive a stem cell transplant. Each CDR3 is given with its conserved first and last residue. Each record gives: clone size, D gene, V gene, J gene, CDR3 DNA, CDR3 protein. The D gene is left open where the match is weak. Size is omitted from some rows. Given values are once, few, many or a class for expanded clones.

few	TRBD1	TRBV5-1	TRBJ2-1	TGCGCCAGCAGCTTGAGACAGGGCCTGAGCAATGAGCAGTTCTTC	CASSLRQGLSNEQFF
-	TRBD1	TRBV20-1	TRBJ1-3	TGCAGTGCTGCCGGGACAGGCCCCTCTGGAAACACCATATATTTT	CSAAGTGPSGNTIYF
-	-	TRBV7-2	TRBJ2-3	TGTGCCAGCAGCTTAGCAGGGGCACCAGATACGCAGTATTTT	CASSLAGAPDTQYF
-	-	TRBV18	TRBJ1-3	TGTGCCAGCTTACGGAGTCCCTCTGGAAACACCATATATTTT	CASLRSPSGNTIYF
-	TRBD1	TRBV12-3/TRBV12-4	TRBJ2-1	TGTGCCAGCAGTCGACAGGGCTTCTCCTACAATGAGCAGTTCTTC	CASSRQGFSYNEQFF
few	-	TRBV12-3/TRBV12-4	TRBJ2-3	TGTGCCAGCAGACTCCGCAGGGGCACAGATACGCAGTATTTT	CASRLRRGTDTQYF
-	TRBD1	TRBV9	TRBJ2-7	TGTGCCAGCAGCGTAGGATCCGGGACAGGGGGCTACGAGCAGTACTTC	CASSVGSGTGGYEQYF
once	-	TRBV7-8	TRBJ1-2	TGTGCCAGCAGCTTAGAAGGGACCTATGGCTACACCTTC	CASSLEGTYGYTF
few	TRBD2	TRBV6-2/TRBV6-3	TRBJ2-3	TGTGCCAGCAGTATCGGGACTAGCGACACAGATACGCAGTATTTT	CASSIGTSDTDTQYF
-	-	TRBV6-5	TRBJ1-4	TGTGCCAGCAGTTACTCTTCCATAAGCAATAATGAAAAACTGTTTTTT	CASSYSSISNNEKLFF
-	-	TRBV11-2	TRBJ2-3	TGTGCCAGCAGCTTCTTGGAGCGGGATACGCAGTATTTT	CASSFLERDTQYF
few	TRBD1	TRBV7-6	TRBJ2-6	TGTGCCAGCAGCTTAGCGTCAGGGGGACCTGGGGCCAACGTCCTGACTTTC	CASSLASGGPGANVLTF
-	TRBD2	TRBV20-1	TRBJ2-5	TGCAGTGCTAGAGATCCGGCGGGGGTAGAGACCCAGTACTTC	CSARDPAGVETQYF
-	TRBD1	TRBV6-2/TRBV6-3	TRBJ2-7	TGTGCCAGCAGTCAAGAGGGGACAGGGCGGTTGGAGCAGTACTTC	CASSQEGTGRLEQYF
few	-	TRBV12-3/TRBV12-4	TRBJ2-5	TGTGCCAGCGGGCCTCTGGAGACCCAGTACTTC	CASGPLETQYF
-	-	TRBV18	TRBJ2-7	TGTGCCAGCTCACTCCAGGGCGGGGTCGACGAGCAGTACTTC	CASSLQGGVDEQYF
few	TRBD1	TRBV4-1	TRBJ2-1	TGCGCCAGCAGCCAAGGCGGACAGGGCTCCTACAATGAGCAGTTCTTC	CASSQGGQGSYNEQFF
-	TRBD1	TRBV20-1	TRBJ2-2	TGCAGTGCTAGAGGGGACAGGGGGATTGACGGGGAGCTGTTTTTT	CSARGDRGIDGELFF
-	TRBD1	TRBV24-1	TRBJ2-1	TGTGCCACCAGTGATGGGGACAGGGGGTGGAATGAGCAGTTCTTC	CATSDGDRGWNEQFF
-	TRBD1	TRBV7-2	TRBJ1-5	TGTGCCAGCAGCGACTACAGGGGGCAGCCCCAGCATTTT	CASSDYRGQPQHF
few	TRBD1	TRBV7-9	TRBJ2-6	TGTGCCAGCAGCCCACAGGGGTCCGGGGCCAACGTCCTGACTTTC	CASSPQGSGANVLTF
-	TRBD2	TRBV9	TRBJ2-3	TGTGCCAGCAGCGTAGGGGCTAGCGGCACGGATACGCAGTATTTT	CASSVGASGTDTQYF
many	TRBD2	TRBV2	TRBJ2-1	TGTGCCAGCAGTGGGCTAGCGGGGGGGAGCTCCTACAATGAGCAGTTCTTC	CASSGLAGGSSYNEQFF
-	-	TRBV12-3/TRBV12-4	TRBJ1-1	TGTGCCAGCACCCACCCTGGTCGAAAGGCTTTCTTT	CASTHPGRKAFF
-	-	TRBV23-1	TRBJ2-1	TGCGCCAGCAGTCATGGCGATGAGCAGTTCTTC	CASSHGDEQFF
-	TRBD2	TRBV7-9	TRBJ2-1	TGTGCCAGCAGCTATCCGCTAGCGGGGGACCATATTGAGCAGTTCTTC	CASSYPLAGDHIEQFF
few	-	TRBV5-6	TRBJ1-6	TGTGCCAGCAGCCGACCGGGACATAATTCACCCCTCCACTTT	CASSRPGHNSPLHF
once	-	TRBV20-1	TRBJ1-1	TGCAGTGCCTCAGGATGGACTTTAAAGACTGAAGCTTTCTTT	CSASGWTLKTEAFF
-	TRBD1	TRBV9	TRBJ2-2	TGTGCCAGCAGCGTAAACACAGGGGGATCCGGGGAGCTGTTTTTT	CASSVNTGGSGELFF
few	TRBD2	TRBV7-3	TRBJ2-1	TGTGCCAGCGCCCGTGGGAGGGGCCTCAATGAGCAGTTCTTC	CASARGRGLNEQFF
many	TRBD2	TRBV3-1	TRBJ2-1	TGTGCCAGCAGCCAAGAGGCGGGGGAGTACAATGAGCAGTTCTTC	CASSQEAGEYNEQFF
-	TRBD2	TRBV7-2	TRBJ2-3	TGTGCCAGCAGCTTAGGGTCCAGCGGGGGCACAGATACGCAGTATTTT	CASSLGSSGGTDTQYF
few	TRBD2	TRBV3-1	TRBJ2-5	TGTGCCAGCAGCCAAGAGTGGACTAGCGGGGGGTTTGATGAGACCCAGTACTTC	CASSQEWTSGGFDETQYF
-	TRBD1	TRBV20-1	TRBJ1-6	TGCAGTGCTACGGGGGGACAGGGGAATTCACCCCTCCACTTT	CSATGGQGNSPLHF
-	-	TRBV10-3	TRBJ2-3	TGTGCCATCAGTCTGGACAGTACGCAGTATTTT	CAISLDSTQYF
few	TRBD1	TRBV5-5	TRBJ1-1	TGTGCCAGCAGCTTGACAGGGGCCATGAACACTGAAGCTTTCTTT	CASSLTGAMNTEAFF
many	-	TRBV12-3/TRBV12-4	TRBJ2-1	TGTGCCAGCAGTTTTTGGGGGGCGGGCGAGCAGTTCTTC	CASSFWGAGEQFF
few	TRBD2	TRBV20-1	TRBJ2-5	TGCAGTGCTAGAGACCTAGCGGGGGCAGGAGAGACCCAGTACTTC	CSARDLAGAGETQYF
few	-	TRBV7-2	TRBJ2-1	TGTGCCAGCAGCGTTACCGGGACTGGGACCTACAATGAGCAGTTCTTC	CASSVTGTGTYNEQFF
few	TRBD1	TRBV6-2/TRBV6-3	TRBJ1-2	TGTGCCAGCAGTTCGGACAGGAACTATGGCTACACCTTC	CASSSDRNYGYTF
-	-	TRBV4-2	TRBJ2-3	TGTGCCAGCAGCCAATACAGTGTCACAGATACGCAGTATTTT	CASSQYSVTDTQYF
few	TRBD2	TRBV12-3/TRBV12-4	TRBJ2-3	TGTGCCAGCACCTCCACTACTAGTGCGGGGGTTACGCAGTATTTT	CASTSTTSAGVTQYF
-	-	TRBV4-1	TRBJ1-1	TGCGCCAGCAGCCAAGTGGGCACGTTGAACACTGAAGCTTTCTTT	CASSQVGTLNTEAFF
-	-	TRBV5-6	TRBJ2-2	TGTGCCAGCAGCTTGGGCCAGACAAGGGAACGAGGCGGGGAGCTGTTTTTT	CASSLGQTRERGGELFF
-	TRBD1	TRBV7-6	TRBJ1-4	TGTGCCAGCAGCTCGGGACCCGACAGGGCAAGAGAAAAACTGTTTTTT	CASSSGPDRAREKLFF